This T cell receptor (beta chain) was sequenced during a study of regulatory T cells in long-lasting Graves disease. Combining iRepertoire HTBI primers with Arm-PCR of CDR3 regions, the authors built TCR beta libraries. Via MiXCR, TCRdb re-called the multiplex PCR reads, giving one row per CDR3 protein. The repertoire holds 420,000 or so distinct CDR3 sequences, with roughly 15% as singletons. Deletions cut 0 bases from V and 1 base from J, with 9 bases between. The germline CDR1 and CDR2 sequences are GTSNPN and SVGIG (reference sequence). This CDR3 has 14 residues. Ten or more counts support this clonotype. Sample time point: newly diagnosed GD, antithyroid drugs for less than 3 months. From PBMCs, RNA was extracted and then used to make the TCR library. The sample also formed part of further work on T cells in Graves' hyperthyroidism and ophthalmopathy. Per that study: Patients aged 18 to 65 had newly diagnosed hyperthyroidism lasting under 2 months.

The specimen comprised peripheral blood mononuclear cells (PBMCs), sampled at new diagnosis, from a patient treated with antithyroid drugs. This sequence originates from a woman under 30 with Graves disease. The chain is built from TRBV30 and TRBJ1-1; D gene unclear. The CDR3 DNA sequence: TGTGCCTGGAGTGTCGGACTGTGGAACACTGAAGCTTTCTTT. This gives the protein CAWSVGLWNTEAFF.